The 13 T cell receptor beta chains listed next were all sequenced from one sample in a study of PD-1 blockade in mismatch repair-deficient tumors. The table came from immunoSEQ multiplex PCR; TCRdb's copy has only in-frame clones and leaves some out. The sample lists just under 65,000 clones, about nine tenths occurring once. This specimen was peripheral blood, taken 52 weeks after starting pembrolizumab. These TCRs come from an adult with mismatch repair-deficient cancer.

The J gene is TRBJ2-7, the V gene TRBV6-5; possibly TRBD1 for D (5 bases). CDR3 length: 14 amino acids. Looked up from germline, CDR1 is MNHEY and CDR2 is SVGAGI. V shed 5 bases and J shed 4 bases, with 15 bases lying between them. The CDR3: CASSEDSGPYEQYF. The DNA for the CDR3 is TGTGCCAGCAGTGAAGACAGTGGCCCTTACGAGCAGTACTTC.

The rearrangement links TRBV6-1 to TRBJ2-7, with D uncertain. The CDR3 runs to 16 residues. Trimming cost V 1 base and J 0 bases, with 13 bases left between them. Germline assignment: CDR1 MNHNS and CDR2 SASEGT. The CDR3 region is CASSEEVELSSYEQYF. CDR3 DNA sequence: TGTGCCAGCAGTGAAGAGGTCGAACTTAGCTCCTACGAGCAGTACTTC.

V gene TRBV28 combines with J gene TRBJ1-5; D possibly corresponds to TRBD1 (6 bases). The CDR3 has 13 amino acids. The germline V gene has CDR1 MDHEN and CDR2 SYDVKM. Deletions cut 9 bases from V and 2 bases from J, with 11 bases between. The CDR3 protein is CASQGLGNQPQHF. The CDR3 DNA reads as TGTGCCAGTCAGGGGTTGGGCAATCAGCCCCAGCATTTT.

This sequence joins TRBV4-1 and TRBJ2-7; 8 nucleotides match TRBD2. Germline CDR1 is MGHRA and CDR2 is YSYEKL. The CDR3 spans 16 residues. The trim removed 1 base at V and 3 bases at J, leaving 8 bases unmatched. The CDR3 reads CASSQVRASGYYEQYF. In DNA, the CDR3 is TGCGCCAGCAGCCAAGTGAGGGCTAGCGGGTACTACGAGCAGTACTTC.

The V call is TRBV11-2, the J call TRBJ2-7, with 8 bases aligning to TRBD2. After removal of 3 bases from V and 5 bases from J, the junction contained 6 bases not matched to a gene. The CDR3 length is 14 residues. Germline V gene data show CDR1 as SGHAT and CDR2 as FQNNGV. CDR3 in DNA: TGTGCCAGCAGCTTGGAGCGGGAGCTGGACGAGCAGTACTTC. Translated, it gives CASSLERELDEQYF.

J is TRBJ2-2 and V is TRBV28, with 11 bases fitting TRBD2. J gave up 4 bases and V 5 bases, and 6 bases lay outside the gene matches. This CDR3 has 16 amino acids. Germline V CDR1 and CDR2: MDHEN, SYDVKM. The CDR3 region is CASSVSSGRITGELFF. DNA for the CDR3: TGTGCCAGCAGTGTTTCTAGCGGGAGGATCACCGGGGAGCTGTTTTTT.

This sequence joins TRBV10-2 and TRBJ2-2; D not certain. The CDR3 consists of 14 residues. Trimming removed 9 bases from V and 3 bases from J, with 14 bases in between. Germline CDR1 WSHSY, CDR2 SAAADI. This CDR3 is CASRWSYDTGELFF. The CDR3 DNA reads TGCGCCAGTCGCTGGTCGTATGACACCGGGGAGCTGTTTTTT.

This rearrangement joins TRBV27 to TRBJ2-2; the D gene is possibly TRBD2 (6 bases). The CDR3 length is 14 residues. Per germline, CDR1 MNHEY and CDR2 SMNVEV (reference sequence). Trimming left V 5 bases short and J 2 bases short, with 9 bases between. The CDR3 nucleotides read TGTGCCAGCAGTCCTGGACTAAACACCGGGGAGCTGTTTTTT. Its protein is CASSPGLNTGELFF.

The V and J genes are TRBV11-2 and TRBJ1-4; D might be TRBD1 (5 bases). With 5 bases removed from V and 5 bases from J, the gap between germline ends came to 12 bases. Germline CDR1 SGHAT, CDR2 FQNNGV. The CDR3 consists of 14 residues. The CDR3 loop is CASSLWDGNEKLFF. DNA of the CDR3: TGTGCCAGCAGCCTATGGGACGGGAATGAAAAACTGTTTTTT.

In its sample, this clone was seen a few times. The genes are TRBV7-9 and TRBJ1-5; D not certain. V lost 1 base and J lost 8, with 6 bases in between. CDR3 size: 12 residues. The germline V gene encodes CDR1 SEHNR and CDR2 FQNEAQ (reference sequence). The CDR3 spells CASSLDFKPQHF. The CDR3 DNA reads TGTGCCAGCAGCTTAGATTTTAAGCCCCAGCATTTT.

The V gene is TRBV5-5, the J gene TRBJ2-7; D is ambiguous. Germline lookup yields CDR1 SGHKS and CDR2 YYEKEE (reference sequence). V lost 5 bases, J lost 4 bases, and 10 bases lay in between. The CDR3 spans 12 residues. The CDR3 DNA is TGTGCCAGCAGTACAGACTTGTACGAGCAGTACTTC. Protein sequence: CASSTDLYEQYF.

The chain couples TRBV6-1 to TRBJ2-5; 14 nucleotides line up with TRBD2. Germline V gene sequence: CDR1 MNHNS, CDR2 SASEGT. The CDR3 extends over 16 amino acids. The ends lost 4 bases at V and 4 bases at J; junction bases unmatched: 5. The CDR3 here is CASSAPGLAGVETQYF. Here the CDR3 DNA reads TGTGCCAGCAGTGCTCCGGGACTAGCGGGAGTAGAGACCCAGTACTTC.

The CDR3 spells CASSEERGRQPQHF. The CDR3 nucleotides read TGTGCCAGCAGTGAAGAACGGGGGCGGCAGCCCCAGCATTTT. The chain couples TRBV6-1 to TRBJ1-5, with D perhaps TRBD1 (6 bases). Germline CDR1 and CDR2: MNHNS and SASEGT. The CDR3 is 14 amino acids. Deletions cut 1 base from V and 7 bases from J, with 11 bases between.